One and the same sample provided the 12 T cell receptor beta chains below, sequenced in a study of identical twins. TCRdb independently ran MiXCR on the 5' RACE reads; one entry per CDR3 protein. The table has hundreds of thousands of distinct CDR3 sequences, 15% to 20% seen once. This sample was also put to use in a study of T cells expressing NK-cell markers.

Material: PBMCs. These receptor sequences come from a woman aged 18-30 years in good health.

The chain is built from TRBV10-3 and TRBJ2-7; tentative D call: TRBD1 (5 bases). V was clipped by 8 bases and J by 3 bases, with 8 bases between them. Germline lookup yields CDR1 ENHRY and CDR2 SYGVKD. This CDR3 is 11 amino acids long. This CDR3 reads CAISQDYEQYF. Here the CDR3 DNA reads TGTGCCATCTCACAGGACTACGAGCAGTACTTC.

The chain links TRBV12-3 or TRBV12-4 to TRBJ2-5; no reliable D call. There are 13 residues in the CDR3. Trimming took off 5 bases at V and 11 bases at J, with 18 bases between the two ends. The CDR3 DNA sequence: TGTGCCAGCAGTCCCGCCCTCCTTGGGTCTCAGTACTTC. Amino acid sequence: CASSPALLGSQYF.

In its sample, this clonotype was seen a few times. This chain's CDR3 is CASSPLASVYEQYF. DNA of the CDR3: TGTGCCAGCAGCCCTCTCGCGTCTGTGTACGAGCAGTACTTC. The V and J genes are TRBV7-2 and TRBJ2-7; D not resolved. The V end lost 5 bases, the J end lost 4 bases, and 15 bases lay between the germline ends. This CDR3 is built from 14 residues. The germline V gene encodes CDR1 SGHTA and CDR2 FQGNSA.

This clonotype has only a few counts. The V and J genes are TRBV7-9 and TRBJ1-6, with 7 bases that match TRBD1. The CDR3 consists of 14 residues. The J segment lost 9 bases and the V segment lost 5 bases, leaving 7 bases of the junction unmatched. Germline loops: CDR1 SEHNR, CDR2 FQNEAQ (reference sequence). The CDR3 reads CASSRDRETSPLHF. The CDR3 DNA follows: TGTGCCAGCAGCCGAGACAGGGAAACTTCACCCCTCCACTTT.

This clonotype appeared a few times. The chain combines TRBV29-1 with TRBJ2-6; D perhaps matches TRBD1 (5 bases). There are 14 residues in the CDR3. CDR1 and CDR2 (germline): SQVTM, ANQGSEA. The ends were cut back, 3 bases at V and 4 bases at J, with 10 bases in the middle. The CDR3 DNA follows: TGCAGCGTTGATTCAGGGAACGGGGCCAACGTCCTGACTTTC. This codes for CSVDSGNGANVLTF.

The chain is built from TRBV29-1 and TRBJ1-4; no clear D gene. Germline-derived CDR1 and CDR2 are SQVTM and ANQGSEA. CDR3 length equals 12 residues. Deletions cut 3 bases from V and 4 bases from J, with 6 bases between. In DNA form, the CDR3 reads TGCAGCGTTGAGGAGGGTAATGAAAAACTGTTTTTT. Encoded protein: CSVEEGNEKLFF.

In DNA, the CDR3 is TGCAGCGTTGAACTAACTAGCGAAGAGACCCAGTACTTC. Residues: CSVELTSEETQYF. The chain carries TRBV29-1 and TRBJ2-5, with 7 bases fitting TRBD2. Trimming at V came to 2 bases and at J to 3 bases, leaving 3 bases not matched to a gene. CDR3 length: 13 amino acids. Germline lookup yields CDR1 SQVTM and CDR2 ANQGSEA.

This chain uses TRBV7-9 with TRBJ1-1; 7 bases fit TRBD1. V lost 4 bases to trimming and J lost 4 bases; unmatched junction nucleotides: 6. Germline V gene lookup returns CDR1 SEHNR and CDR2 FQNEAQ (reference sequence). CDR3 size: 14 residues. The CDR3 protein is CASSWYTGATEAFF. The CDR3 nucleotides read TGTGCCAGCAGCTGGTATACAGGGGCCACTGAAGCTTTCTTT.

This clonotype turned up a few times. The V call is TRBV6-1, the J call TRBJ1-1; D remains unclear. The CDR3 covers 12 residues. CDR1 and CDR2 from the germline V gene are MNHNS and SASEGT. Trimming removed 6 bases from V and 4 bases from J, with 9 bases in between. In DNA, the CDR3 is TGTGCCAGCAGCGGACCGTTCACTGAAGCTTTCTTT. Translated: CASSGPFTEAFF.

The table lists this clonotype with a few counts. J is TRBJ2-1 and V is TRBV7-6; 10 positions agree with TRBD1. J gave up 10 bases and V 4 bases, and 7 bases lay outside the gene matches. The CDR3 length is 14 residues. The germline gives CDR1 SGHVS, CDR2 FNYEAQ. The CDR3 sequence is CASSSPGTGVEQFF. The CDR3 DNA sequence: TGTGCCAGCAGCTCTCCCGGGACAGGGGTAGAGCAGTTCTTC.

The chain recombines TRBV20-1 with TRBJ2-3, with unresolved D. Looked up from germline, CDR1 is DFQATT and CDR2 is SNEGSKA (reference sequence). CDR3 length: 12 residues. The V gene lost 0 bases and the J gene lost 3 bases, with 4 bases spanning the gap. As DNA, the CDR3 is TGCAGTGCTAGAGACAAGACAGATACGCAGTATTTT. Its translation is CSARDKTDTQYF.

This clonotype was seen a handful of times. The rearrangement joins TRBV7-8 to TRBJ2-4; D is perhaps TRBD2 (6 bases). CDR3 length: 16 residues. Deletions cut 5 bases from V and 0 bases from J, with 14 bases between. Germline V CDR1 and CDR2: SGHVS, FQNEAQ. CDR3 in DNA: TGTGCCAGCAGCGTCCCGGGGGATATAGCCAAAAACATTCAGTACTTC. Protein sequence: CASSVPGDIAKNIQYF. Full variable domain (outside the CDR3, taken from reference TRBV7-8 and TRBJ2-4): GAGVSQSPRYKVAKRGQDVALRCDPISGHVSLFWYQQALGQGPEFLTYFQNEAQLDKSGLPSDRFFAERPEGSVSTLKIQRTQQEDSAVYLCASSVPGDIAKNIQYFGAGTRLSVL.